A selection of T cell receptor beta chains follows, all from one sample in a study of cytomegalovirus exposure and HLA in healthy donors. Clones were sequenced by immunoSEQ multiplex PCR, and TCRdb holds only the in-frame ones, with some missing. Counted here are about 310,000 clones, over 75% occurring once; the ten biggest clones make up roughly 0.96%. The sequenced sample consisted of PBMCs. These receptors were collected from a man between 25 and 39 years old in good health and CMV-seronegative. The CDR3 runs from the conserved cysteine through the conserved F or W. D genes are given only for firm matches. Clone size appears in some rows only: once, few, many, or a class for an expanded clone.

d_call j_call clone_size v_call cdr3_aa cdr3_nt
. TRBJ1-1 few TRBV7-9 CASSLVEGNTEAFF TGTGCCAGCAGCTTAGTTGAGGGGAACACTGAAGCTTTCTTT
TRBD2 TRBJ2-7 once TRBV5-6 CASSLGVAGAHEQYF TGTGCCAGCAGCTTGGGGGTAGCGGGGGCCCACGAGCAGTACTTC
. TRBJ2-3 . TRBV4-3 CASSQDGRGTDTQYF TGCGCCAGCAGCCAAGATGGCAGGGGCACAGATACGCAGTATTTT
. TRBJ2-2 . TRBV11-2 CASSLDSAGSNTGELFF TGTGCCAGCAGCTTAGATTCCGCAGGATCGAACACCGGGGAGCTGTTTTTT
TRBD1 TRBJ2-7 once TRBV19 CASSTLSNRGEQYF TGTGCCAGTAGTACACTCTCAAACAGGGGAGAGCAGTACTTC
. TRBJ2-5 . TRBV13 CASSATAGPRWETQYF TGTGCCAGCAGCGCCACCGCGGGACCCCGTTGGGAGACCCAGTACTTC
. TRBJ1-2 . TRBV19 CASRRTATYGYTF TGTGCCAGTAGACGGACAGCGACGTATGGCTACACCTTC
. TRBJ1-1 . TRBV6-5 CATPYRTDTEAFF TGTGCCACCCCGTACAGGACCGACACTGAAGCTTTCTTT
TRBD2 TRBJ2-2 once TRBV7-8 CASSPGIAGIGELFF TGTGCCAGCAGCCCCGGTATAGCGGGGATTGGGGAGCTGTTTTTT
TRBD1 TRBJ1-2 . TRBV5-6 CASWTGALGGGYTF TGTGCCAGTTGGACAGGGGCACTCGGTGGGGGCTACACCTTC
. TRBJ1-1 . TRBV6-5 CASSYSPRVSYTEAFF TGTGCCAGCAGTTACTCCCCCAGGGTATCGTACACTGAAGCTTTCTTT
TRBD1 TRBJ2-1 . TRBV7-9 CASSAILQGAVPYNEQFF TGTGCCAGCAGCGCGATCCTACAGGGGGCTGTCCCCTACAATGAGCAGTTCTTC
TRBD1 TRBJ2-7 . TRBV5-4 CASSLGQGVEEQYF TGTGCCAGCAGCTTGGGACAGGGGGTGGAAGAGCAGTACTTC
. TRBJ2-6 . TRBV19 CASDSSGANVLTF TGTGCCAGCGACAGCTCTGGGGCCAACGTCCTGACTTTC
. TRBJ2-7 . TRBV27 CASSFRQGSYEQYF TGTGCCAGCAGTTTTAGGCAGGGGAGCTACGAGCAGTACTTC
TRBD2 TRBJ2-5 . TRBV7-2 CASSLALPGGGQETQYF TGTGCCAGCAGCTTAGCCCTCCCGGGGGGAGGACAAGAGACCCAGTACTTC
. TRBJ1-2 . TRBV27 CASSPRTDFNYGYTF TGTGCCAGCAGTCCCCGGACAGATTTTAACTATGGCTACACCTTC
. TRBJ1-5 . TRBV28 CASSLTVVGNQPQHF TGTGCCAGCAGTCTGACAGTGGTGGGCAATCAGCCCCAGCATTTT
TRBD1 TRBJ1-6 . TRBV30 CAWSSGTGALRSPLHF TGTGCCTGGAGTTCCGGGACAGGGGCGTTGAGGTCACCCCTCCACTTT
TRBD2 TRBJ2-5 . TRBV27 CASSPFAGLAAETQYF TGTGCCAGCAGTCCTTTTGCAGGACTAGCGGCAGAGACCCAGTACTTC
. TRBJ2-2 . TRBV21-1 CASSKGGPLFQGSGTGELFF TGTGCCAGCAGCAAAGGCGGGCCACTCTTTCAGGGGAGCGGCACCGGGGAGCTGTTTTTT
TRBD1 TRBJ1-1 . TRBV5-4 CASSTRTGVTEAFF TGTGCCAGCAGCACGAGGACAGGGGTCACTGAAGCTTTCTTT
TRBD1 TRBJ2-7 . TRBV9 CASSAGTGNEQYF TGTGCCAGCAGCGCCGGGACAGGGAACGAGCAGTACTTC
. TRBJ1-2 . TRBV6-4 CASSVEAGPYGYTF TGTGCCAGCTCCGTCGAGGCGGGCCCTTATGGCTACACCTTC
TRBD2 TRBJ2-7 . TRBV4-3 CASSQWEGYEQYF TGCGCCAGCAGCCAATGGGAGGGGTACGAGCAGTACTTC
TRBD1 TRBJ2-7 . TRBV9 CASSDRQGGAEQYF TGTGCCAGCAGCGATCGACAGGGGGGCGCCGAGCAGTACTTC
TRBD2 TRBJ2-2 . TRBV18 CASSPRGTSGGQNTGELFF TGTGCCAGCTCACCACGTGGGACTAGCGGGGGCCAGAACACCGGGGAGCTGTTTTTT
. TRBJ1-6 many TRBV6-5 CASSDVEGSSPLHF TGTGCCAGCAGTGACGTGGAGGGCAGTTCACCCCTCCACTTT
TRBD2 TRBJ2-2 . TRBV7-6 CASSFGAGGPTGELFF TGTGCCAGCAGCTTCGGAGCGGGGGGACCCACCGGGGAGCTGTTTTTT
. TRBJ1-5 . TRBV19 CASSIRQGSNQPQHF TGTGCCAGTAGTATTCGGCAGGGGAGCAATCAGCCCCAGCATTTT
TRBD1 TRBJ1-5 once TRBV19 CASSPTGVVNQPQHF TGTGCCAGTAGTCCCACAGGGGTTGTTAATCAGCCCCAGCATTTT
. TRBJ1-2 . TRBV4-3 CASSQDRSNYYGYTF TGCGCCAGCAGCCAAGATCGCAGTAATTACTATGGCTACACCTTC
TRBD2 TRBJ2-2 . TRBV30 CAWKETSGSGELFF TGTGCCTGGAAAGAGACTAGCGGCTCCGGGGAGCTGTTTTTT
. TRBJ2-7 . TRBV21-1 CASSLGLTESYEQYF TGTGCCAGCAGCCTTGGACTAACAGAATCCTACGAGCAGTACTTC
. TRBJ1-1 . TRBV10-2 CASSGWPLNTEAFF TGCGCCAGCAGTGGGTGGCCCTTGAACACTGAAGCTTTCTTT
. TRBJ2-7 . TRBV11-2 CASTNSDTHSYEQYF TGTGCCAGCACCAACTCGGACACTCACTCCTACGAGCAGTACTTC
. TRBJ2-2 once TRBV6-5 CASSYGRTHTGELFF TGTGCCAGCAGTTACGGCCGTACCCACACCGGGGAGCTGTTTTTT
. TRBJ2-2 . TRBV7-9 CASSQYRSQNTGELFF TGTGCCAGCAGCCAATACCGGAGTCAGAACACCGGGGAGCTGTTTTTT
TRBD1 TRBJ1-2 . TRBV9 CASSGGDRVGYTF TGTGCCAGCAGCGGCGGGGACAGGGTTGGCTACACCTTC
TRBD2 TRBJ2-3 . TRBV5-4 CASSPGLAGTTDTQYF TGTGCCAGCAGCCCGGGACTAGCGGGGACCACAGATACGCAGTATTTT
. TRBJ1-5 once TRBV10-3 CAISESTTEFSGPQHF TGTGCCATCAGTGAGTCGACGACAGAGTTTAGCGGGCCCCAGCATTTT
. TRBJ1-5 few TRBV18 CASSPYSNQPQHF TGTGCCAGCTCCCCCTATAGCAATCAGCCCCAGCATTTT
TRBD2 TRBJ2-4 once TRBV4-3 CASSQDTAGEDIQYF TGCGCCAGCAGCCAAGATACAGCGGGGGAGGACATTCAGTACTTC
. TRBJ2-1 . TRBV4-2 CASSQGGSKQFF TGTGCCAGCAGCCAAGGAGGGAGCAAGCAGTTCTTC
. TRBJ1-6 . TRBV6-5 CASKRSDSPLHF TGTGCCAGCAAGAGGTCAGATTCACCCCTCCACTTT
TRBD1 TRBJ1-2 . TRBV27 CASSNPGQGELGYTF TGTGCCAGCAGCAACCCCGGACAGGGGGAGCTCGGCTACACCTTC
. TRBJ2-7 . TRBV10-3 CATGAQGAYEQYF TGTGCCACCGGGGCACAGGGAGCCTACGAGCAGTACTTC
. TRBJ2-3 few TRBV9 CASSVGGGSTDTQYF TGTGCCAGCAGCGTAGGGGGAGGTAGCACAGATACGCAGTATTTT
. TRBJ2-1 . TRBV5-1 CAVRSIGSYNEQFF TGCGCCGTCAGGTCGATCGGCTCCTACAATGAGCAGTTCTTC
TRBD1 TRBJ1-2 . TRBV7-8 CASYGQGADGYTF TGTGCCAGCTACGGACAGGGGGCTGATGGCTACACCTTC
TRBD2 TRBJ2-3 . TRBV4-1 CASSQDNLAGGHHTDTQYF TGCGCCAGCAGCCAAGATAACCTAGCGGGGGGGCATCACACAGATACGCAGTATTTT
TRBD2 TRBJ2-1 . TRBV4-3 CASSQRPGGGTYNEQFF TGCGCCAGCAGCCAACGCCCAGGCGGGGGGACTTACAATGAGCAGTTCTTC
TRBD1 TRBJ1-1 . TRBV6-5 CASSYLGQGPRTEAFF TGTGCCAGCAGTTACTTAGGACAGGGGCCGCGGACTGAAGCTTTCTTT
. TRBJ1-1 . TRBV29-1 CSVEKGRANTEAFF TGCAGCGTTGAAAAAGGGAGGGCGAACACTGAAGCTTTCTTT
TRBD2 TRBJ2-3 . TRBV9 CASSDSGGPGDTQYF TGTGCCAGCAGCGATTCGGGGGGGCCTGGAGATACGCAGTATTTT
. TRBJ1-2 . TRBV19 CASSMSIAPGYTF TGTGCCAGTAGTATGTCGATAGCCCCCGGCTACACCTTC
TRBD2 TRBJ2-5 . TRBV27 CASTLRGTSGGGQETQYF TGTGCCAGCACCCTGAGGGGGACTAGCGGGGGAGGGCAAGAGACCCAGTACTTC
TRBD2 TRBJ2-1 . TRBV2 CASIRRGTGNEQFF TGTGCCAGCATCCGGCGGGGGACGGGGAATGAGCAGTTCTTC
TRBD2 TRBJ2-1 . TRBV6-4 CASSEFGTSGADEQFF TGTGCCAGCAGTGAGTTCGGGACTAGCGGGGCAGATGAGCAGTTCTTC